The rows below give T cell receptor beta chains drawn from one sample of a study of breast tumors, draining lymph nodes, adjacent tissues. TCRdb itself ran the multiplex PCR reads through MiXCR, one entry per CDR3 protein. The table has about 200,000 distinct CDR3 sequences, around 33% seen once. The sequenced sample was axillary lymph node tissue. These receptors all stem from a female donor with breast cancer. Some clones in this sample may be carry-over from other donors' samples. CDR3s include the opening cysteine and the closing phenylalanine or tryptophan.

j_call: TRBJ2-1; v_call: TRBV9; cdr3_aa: CASSVAHRVGQGNNEQFF
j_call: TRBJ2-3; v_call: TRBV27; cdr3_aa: CACRGQGTDTQYF
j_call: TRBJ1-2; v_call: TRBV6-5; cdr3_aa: CASSHLGRRTFNYGYTF
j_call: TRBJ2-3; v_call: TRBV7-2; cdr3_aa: CASSLEGGDTDTQLF
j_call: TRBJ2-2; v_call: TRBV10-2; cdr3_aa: CASSSDGTGELFF
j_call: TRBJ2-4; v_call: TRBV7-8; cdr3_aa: CASSLASAPHMTLAKNIQYF
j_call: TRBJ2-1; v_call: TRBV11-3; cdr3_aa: CASSGQDRGGKNEQFF
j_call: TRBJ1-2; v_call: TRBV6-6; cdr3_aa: CASSHSGSYYGYTF
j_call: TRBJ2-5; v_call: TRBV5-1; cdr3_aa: CASSLTGGPQETQYF
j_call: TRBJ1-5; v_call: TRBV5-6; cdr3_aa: CASSYRTRSNQPQHF
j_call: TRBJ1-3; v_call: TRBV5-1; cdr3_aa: CASSPDRGKGNTIYF
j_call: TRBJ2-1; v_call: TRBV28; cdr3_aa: CASSPLTSGINEQFF
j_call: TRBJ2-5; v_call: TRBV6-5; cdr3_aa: CASRFASGKETQYF
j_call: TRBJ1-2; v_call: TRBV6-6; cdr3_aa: CASSHGGYTF
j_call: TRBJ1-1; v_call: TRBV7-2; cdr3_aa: CASTFFYSGNTEAFF
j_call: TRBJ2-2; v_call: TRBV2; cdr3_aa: CASTRQETGGELFF
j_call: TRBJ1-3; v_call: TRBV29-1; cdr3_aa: CSDRGGNTIYF
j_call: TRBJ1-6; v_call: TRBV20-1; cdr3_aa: CSASAQRSNSPLHF
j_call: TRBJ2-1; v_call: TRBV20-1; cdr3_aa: CSALRTSGSTSSYNEQFF
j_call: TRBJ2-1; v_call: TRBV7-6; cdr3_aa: CASSLAASGLGEQFF
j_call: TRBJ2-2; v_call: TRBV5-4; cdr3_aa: CASSFFTNTGELFF
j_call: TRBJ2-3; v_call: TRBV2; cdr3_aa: CASSEAVGADTQYF
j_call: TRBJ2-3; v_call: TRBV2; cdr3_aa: CASSEFLGLGTQCF
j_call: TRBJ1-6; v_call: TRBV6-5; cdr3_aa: CASSKRMAGNSPLHF
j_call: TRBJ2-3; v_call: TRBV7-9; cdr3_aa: CASSLEAGDMDEQYF
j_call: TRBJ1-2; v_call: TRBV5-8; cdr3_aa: CASSLGQGAVGGYTF
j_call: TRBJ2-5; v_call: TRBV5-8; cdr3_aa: CASSYTTQETQYF